This T cell receptor beta chain was documented in a study of shared clonotypes between healthy human individuals. Overall study findings and caveats: Researchers found naive subsets generally carried larger estimated richness than memory subsets. Among non-shared clonotypes, generation probabilities were lower than among those shared by all four donors.

Donation came from healthy HIV-negative adults that had no recent acute infections or vaccinations. The investigators split CD4+ cells into a CD45RA+ naive subset and a CD45RA-negative memory subset. Assay used: immunoSEQ multiplex PCR; TCRdb lists only in-frame clones, some missing. The data hold approximately 1.4 million clones, with about 98% observed a single time. Concerning this clone: The target antigen is unknown.

Per the germline V gene, CDR1 is SEHNR and CDR2 is FQNEAQ (reference sequence). The germline V and J ends were trimmed by 5 bases and 3 bases, with 23 bases remaining between them. CDR3 length equals 17 residues. The TCR comes from a man younger than 45 in good health. This chain links TRBV7-9 with TRBJ2-7, with D perhaps matching TRBD1 or TRBD2 (6 bases each). The sequencing sample was made of naive CD4+ T cells sorted from blood. Stated subset: CD45RA+ positively selected. In DNA, the CDR3 is TGTGCCAGCAGCAACCTTCTGACAGGCGGGGCCTTCTACGAGCAGTACTTC. It specifies CASSNLLTGGAFYEQYF.